A single sample is the source of the 7 T cell receptor beta chains below, sequenced in a study of monozygotic twins with cystic fibrosis. This table comes from immunoSEQ multiplex PCR, and its TCRdb copy is limited to in-frame clones, with some not included. This sample has tens of thousands of clones, with around 90% found just once. Sequenced material: blood. The origin of the receptors is a girl aged 2 to 9 with cystic fibrosis.

V usage is TRBV5-4 and J usage is TRBJ2-1; maybe TRBD1 (6 bases). The length of the CDR3 is 18 residues. Per the germline V gene, CDR1 is SGHNT and CDR2 is YYREEE (reference sequence). V was trimmed by 5 bases and J by 0 bases, leaving 21 bases between them. CDR3 region: CASSQPTGPSSSYNEQFF. As DNA, the CDR3 is TGTGCCAGCAGTCAACCAACAGGGCCATCCTCCTCCTACAATGAGCAGTTCTTC.

The chain is built from TRBV10-2 and TRBJ2-1; D unclear. Germline V CDR1 and CDR2: WSHSY, SAAADI. The CDR3 sequence is 15 residues long. The ends were cut back, 0 bases at V and 5 bases at J, with 11 bases in the middle. The CDR3 nucleotides read TGCGCCAGCAGTGAGTCGGTCTACCGGAACAATGAGCAGTTCTTC. Translated: CASSESVYRNNEQFF.

The chain joins TRBV5-6 to TRBJ2-7; 8 nucleotides match TRBD1. This CDR3 has 14 amino acids. With 4 bases clipped from V and 3 bases from J, the junction kept 6 bases outside the gene matches. The germline V gene encodes CDR1 SGHDT and CDR2 YYEEEE. CDR3: CASSTKTGVYEQYF. CDR3 sequence (DNA): TGTGCCAGCAGCACGAAGACAGGGGTCTACGAGCAGTACTTC.

DNA for the CDR3: TGTGCCACTAAATCCGGGTATTCGGGGAATCAGCCCCAGCATTTT. Residues: CATKSGYSGNQPQHF. This chain uses TRBV19 with TRBJ1-5; D is unresolved. Trimming shortened V by 10 bases and J by 4 bases, and 20 bases separated the two germline ends. Germline V gives CDR1 LNHDA, CDR2 SQIVND (reference sequence). CDR3 length equals 15 residues.

The chain carries TRBV27 and TRBJ1-5; possible D gene TRBD1, 5 bases. Germline V gives CDR1 MNHEY, CDR2 SMNVEV (reference sequence). Trimming pared 5 bases from V and 3 bases from J, leaving 11 bases between. The length of the CDR3 is 14 residues. In nucleotides, the CDR3 is TGTGCCAGCAGTCCCACAGGTAACAATCAGCCCCAGCATTTT. Translated: CASSPTGNNQPQHF.

The rearrangement links TRBV18 to TRBJ1-3; TRBD1 is a possible D gene (5 bases). The V end lost 4 bases, the J end lost 8 bases, and 18 bases lay between the germline ends. Germline assignment: CDR1 KGHSH and CDR2 LQKENI. CDR3 length: 15 amino acids. The CDR3 sequence: CASSQETGTQDTIYF. The CDR3 DNA reads TGTGCCAGCTCACAAGAAACTGGGACCCAGGACACCATATATTTT.

This chain joins TRBV4-1 and TRBJ1-4; the D is unclear. V was trimmed by 0 bases and J by 10 bases, leaving 15 bases between them. The CDR3 totals 15 residues. Germline loops: CDR1 MGHRA, CDR2 YSYEKL. Written as DNA, the CDR3 is TGCGCCAGCAGCCAAGAGTGGCGTAGGACTGGAAAACTGTTTTTT. This codes for CASSQEWRRTGKLFF.